Listed here is a single T cell receptor beta chain. There is no known antigen for this receptor. One base away there is no much larger clone; base qualities are not given. The data are from a study of cutaneous CD30+ T cell lymphoproliferative disorder and hepatitis E (dated by TCRdb to the late 2010s). The library was obtained by the immunoSEQ multiplex PCR assay. Not all clones reach the TCRdb copy of this immuneACCESS table, which keeps in-frame sequences only. Checked studies attribute under half of the gap to unresolved V genes and leave the rest unexplained. This sample gives about 7,700 clones in total; roughly 70% of them show up just once. The top ten constitute more than 0.95% of the sample. The CDR3 runs 13 amino acids, cysteine and phenylalanine included. CDR3 DNA is the only sequence kept; it has 39 bases, read in frame from the first base. Trimming removed 7 bases from V and 2 bases from J, leaving 10 bases between the germline ends. Reading the germline V gene gives CDR1 SGDLS and CDR2 YYNGEE.

This receptor was taken from a human donor with a cutaneous T cell lymphoproliferative disorder associated with hepatitis E virus. Rearrangement joined TRBV9 to TRBJ1-3, with no reliable assignment of the D segment. Sequencing was done on a sample of blood. This receptor has the CDR3 CASREIAGNTIYF. The base sequence is TGTGCCAGCCGGGAAATTGCTGGAAACACCATATATTTT. The entire variable domain, with the stretches around the CDR3 drawn from the reference TRBV9 and TRBJ1-3 proteins, is DSGVTQTPKHLITATGQRVTLRCSPRSGDLSVYWYQQSLDQGLQFLIQYYNGEERAKGNILERFSAQQFPDLHSELNLSSLELGDSALYFCASREIAGNTIYFGEGSWLTVV.